The rows below give T cell receptor beta chains drawn from one sample of a study of technical replicates of blood from several donors. This table comes from immunoSEQ multiplex PCR, and its TCRdb copy is limited to in-frame clones, with some not included. The data show about 15,000 clones, approximately 80% seen once. What was sequenced was PBMCs. Receptor source: a human donor in good health. The CDR3 runs from the conserved cysteine through the conserved F or W. The order of the fields is CDR3 length, clone size, D gene, J gene, V gene, CDR3 protein, CDR3 DNA. D genes are given only for firm matches. Not all rows give a size; the values are once, few, many and, for expanded clones, a class.

14 NA TRBD1 TRBJ2-7 TRBV6-5 CASSWGQGGYEQYF TGTGCTAGCAGTTGGGGACAGGGGGGCTACGAGCAGTACTTC
16 NA TRBD2 TRBJ2-1 TRBV6-4 CASSDSGAGGANEQFF TGTGCCAGCAGTGACTCGGGGGCGGGAGGGGCCAATGAGCAGTTCTTC
14 NA NA TRBJ1-2 TRBV10-1 CASSESVYSYGYTF TGCGCCAGCAGTGAGTCTGTCTACTCCTATGGCTACACCTTC
17 NA TRBD2 TRBJ2-1 TRBV7-3 CASSLTTTSGLDNEQFF TGTGCCAGCAGCTTAACCACGACTAGCGGGTTAGACAATGAGCAGTTCTTC
15 NA TRBD2 TRBJ2-2 TRBV6-1 CASRVLAGAAGELFF TGTGCCAGCAGAGTACTAGCGGGAGCCGCCGGGGAGCTGTTTTTT
15 NA NA TRBJ2-3 TRBV6-5 CASTPLSSSTDTQYF TGTGCCAGCACCCCACTGAGTTCCTCCACAGATACGCAGTATTTT
13 NA NA TRBJ1-1 TRBV10-1 CASTRAANTEAFF TGCGCCAGCACCAGGGCCGCGAACACTGAAGCTTTCTTT
14 NA NA TRBJ1-1 TRBV6-1 CASSAQGGFTEAFF TGTGCCAGCAGTGCCCAAGGGGGTTTCACTGAAGCTTTCTTT
13 NA NA TRBJ1-1 TRBV6-6 CASSRQEDTEAFF TGTGCCAGCAGCCGACAGGAGGACACTGAAGCTTTCTTT
15 NA NA TRBJ1-2 TRBV7-8 CASKPDWALDYGYTF TGTGCCAGCAAACCAGATTGGGCCCTGGACTATGGCTACACCTTC
13 once NA TRBJ2-1 TRBV27 CASSLAPENEQFF TGTGCCAGCAGTTTGGCCCCTGAAAATGAGCAGTTCTTC
14 NA NA TRBJ2-2 TRBV6-5 CASKPEIHTGELFF TGTGCCAGCAAACCAGAAATTCACACCGGGGAGCTGTTTTTT
16 NA NA TRBJ1-2 TRBV5-5 CASSLAGGRVTNGYTF TGTGCCAGCAGCTTGGCCGGGGGGAGAGTGACAAATGGCTACACCTTC
16 NA NA TRBJ1-5 TRBV4-1 CASSHNQERRNQPQHF TGCGCCAGCAGCCACAACCAAGAGAGGCGGAACCAGCCCCAGCATTTT
15 NA NA TRBJ2-2 TRBV11-1 CASSQRAPRTGELFF TGTGCCAGCAGCCAGAGGGCTCCCAGGACCGGGGAGCTGTTTTTT
15 NA TRBD1 TRBJ2-5 TRBV13 CASSLGQTGQETQYF TGTGCCAGCAGCTTAGGTCAGACAGGGCAAGAGACCCAGTACTTC
12 NA NA TRBJ2-7 TRBV5-1 CASSLDIYEQYF TGCGCCAGCAGCTTGGATATCTACGAGCAGTACTTC
14 NA NA TRBJ2-5 TRBV7-2 CASSLQYGQETQYF TGTGCCAGCAGCCTCCAGTATGGTCAAGAGACCCAGTACTTC
14 NA NA TRBJ1-2 TRBV28 CASSRQVERYGYTF TGTGCCAGCAGTCGACAGGTGGAGAGGTATGGCTACACCTTC
14 NA TRBD1 TRBJ1-1 TRBV6-1 CASSSPGQRTEAFF TGTGCCAGCAGCTCACCGGGACAGAGAACTGAAGCTTTCTTT
16 NA TRBD2 TRBJ2-1 TRBV4-2 CASSQETAGSYNEQFF TGTGCCAGCAGCCAAGAAACAGCGGGGTCCTACAATGAGCAGTTCTTC
16 NA NA TRBJ2-2 TRBV5-1 CASSLGAGDSTGELFF TGCGCCAGCAGCTTGGGGGCAGGGGATTCCACCGGGGAGCTGTTTTTT
15 few NA TRBJ1-3 TRBV7-9 CASSLGGPSRNTIYF TGTGCCAGCAGCTTAGGGGGGCCCTCAAGGAACACCATATATTTT
15 NA TRBD2 TRBJ2-1 TRBV6-5 CASSFGLAGDNEQFF TGTGCCAGCAGTTTTGGACTAGCGGGTGACAATGAGCAGTTCTTC
13 NA NA TRBJ2-3 TRBV9 CASSGDWRDTQYF TGTGCCAGCAGCGGGGACTGGAGAGATACGCAGTATTTT
15 few NA TRBJ1-5 TRBV6-4 CASSDGGDGNQPQHF TGTGCCAGCAGCGATGGGGGGGACGGCAATCAGCCCCAGCATTTT
16 NA NA TRBJ1-3 TRBV18 CASSPSLLTDGNTIYF TGTGCCAGCTCACCAAGTTTATTAACTGATGGAAACACCATATATTTT
14 once NA TRBJ2-3 TRBV2 CASSVQGRDGTQYF TGTGCCAGCAGTGTACAGGGTAGGGACGGCACGCAGTATTTT
14 NA NA TRBJ2-7 TRBV6-5 CASSYSAGNYEQYF TGTGCCAGCAGTTACTCCGCAGGGAACTACGAGCAGTACTTC
17 NA NA TRBJ2-1 TRBV25-1 CASSDFRGQSSYNEQFF NA
13 NA NA TRBJ2-7 TRBV6-5 CASSYSHLLEQYF TGTGCCAGCAGTTACTCCCACCTATTGGAGCAGTACTTC
14 NA TRBD1 TRBJ1-4 TRBV27 CASSKQGANEKLFF TGTGCCAGCAGTAAACAGGGGGCTAATGAAAAACTGTTTTTT
14 NA NA TRBJ2-5 TRBV19 CASSGGTSGETQYF TGTGCCAGTAGCGGCGGGACCAGTGGAGAGACCCAGTACTTC
14 NA NA TRBJ1-3 TRBV13 CASSVRRPPNTIYF TGTGCCAGCAGCGTGCGGAGGCCTCCGAACACCATATATTTT
14 once NA TRBJ1-2 TRBV30 CAWSTPGLYYGYTF TGTGCCTGGAGTACGCCGGGATTATACTATGGCTACACCTTC
14 NA NA TRBJ2-7 TRBV14 CASSHPLAVYEQYF TGTGCCAGCAGCCACCCACTAGCAGTCTACGAGCAGTACTTC
13 NA NA TRBJ2-7 TRBV27 CASSFTGAYEQYF TGTGCCAGCAGTTTTACCGGGGCCTACGAGCAGTACTTC
14 once TRBD1 TRBJ2-7 TRBV28 CASSLNRGLGEQYF TGTGCCAGCAGTTTAAACAGGGGCCTCGGCGAGCAGTACTTC
13 NA NA TRBJ1-1 TRBV14 CASSPGLNTEAFF TGTGCCAGCAGCCCTGGGCTGAACACTGAAGCTTTCTTT
14 NA TRBD1 TRBJ2-5 TRBV10-3 CATSTTGDQETQYF TGTGCCACCAGTACTACAGGGGACCAAGAGACCCAGTACTTC